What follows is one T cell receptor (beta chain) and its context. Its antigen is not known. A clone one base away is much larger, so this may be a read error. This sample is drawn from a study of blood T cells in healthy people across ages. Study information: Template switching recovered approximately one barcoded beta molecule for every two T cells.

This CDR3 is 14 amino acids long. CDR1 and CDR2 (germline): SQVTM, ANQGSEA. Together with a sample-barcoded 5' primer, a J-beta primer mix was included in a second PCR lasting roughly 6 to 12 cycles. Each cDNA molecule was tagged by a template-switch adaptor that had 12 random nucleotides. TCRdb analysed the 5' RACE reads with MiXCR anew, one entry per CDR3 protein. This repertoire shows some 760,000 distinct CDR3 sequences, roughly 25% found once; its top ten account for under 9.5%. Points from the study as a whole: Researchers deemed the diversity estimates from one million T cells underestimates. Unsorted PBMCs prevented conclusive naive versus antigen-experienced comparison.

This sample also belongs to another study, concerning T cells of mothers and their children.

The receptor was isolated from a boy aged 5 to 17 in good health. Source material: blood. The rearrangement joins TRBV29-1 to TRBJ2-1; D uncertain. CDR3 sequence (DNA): TGCAGCGTTGAGTCACAGATAACCTACAATGAGCACTTCTTC. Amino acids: CSVESQITYNEHFF.